This TCR beta chain stems from a study of cytomegalovirus exposure and HLA in healthy donors. Overall study findings and caveats: Per a prior analysis, the majority of TCR beta V segments were productive roughly 90% or roughly 30% of the time. Most TCR sequences showed up rarely, but some public TCRs showed up in many donors. 164 TCR beta chains were listed as cytomegalovirus-associated. Exclusion applied to some V segments, including TRBV6-2 and TRBV6-3, as they were indistinguishable.

PCR involved 60 Vbeta and 13 Jbeta primers. TCRdb's copy holds only in-frame clones and misses some; the assay was immunoSEQ multiplex PCR. The sample contains 120,000 to 150,000 clones, 80% to 85% of which appear only once. Points on this clone: Antigen: not known.

Germline lookup yields CDR1 SGDLS and CDR2 YYNGEE. V was trimmed by 3 bases and J by 2 bases, leaving 4 bases between them. The CDR3 sequence is 12 residues long. This sequence joins TRBV9 and TRBJ2-3; no clear D gene. The receptor comes from a male donor in good health and CMV-seronegative. The sequenced material came from PBMCs. CDR3 sequence reads: CASSAITDTQYF. The CDR3 nucleotides are TGTGCCAGCAGCGCCATCACAGATACGCAGTATTTT.